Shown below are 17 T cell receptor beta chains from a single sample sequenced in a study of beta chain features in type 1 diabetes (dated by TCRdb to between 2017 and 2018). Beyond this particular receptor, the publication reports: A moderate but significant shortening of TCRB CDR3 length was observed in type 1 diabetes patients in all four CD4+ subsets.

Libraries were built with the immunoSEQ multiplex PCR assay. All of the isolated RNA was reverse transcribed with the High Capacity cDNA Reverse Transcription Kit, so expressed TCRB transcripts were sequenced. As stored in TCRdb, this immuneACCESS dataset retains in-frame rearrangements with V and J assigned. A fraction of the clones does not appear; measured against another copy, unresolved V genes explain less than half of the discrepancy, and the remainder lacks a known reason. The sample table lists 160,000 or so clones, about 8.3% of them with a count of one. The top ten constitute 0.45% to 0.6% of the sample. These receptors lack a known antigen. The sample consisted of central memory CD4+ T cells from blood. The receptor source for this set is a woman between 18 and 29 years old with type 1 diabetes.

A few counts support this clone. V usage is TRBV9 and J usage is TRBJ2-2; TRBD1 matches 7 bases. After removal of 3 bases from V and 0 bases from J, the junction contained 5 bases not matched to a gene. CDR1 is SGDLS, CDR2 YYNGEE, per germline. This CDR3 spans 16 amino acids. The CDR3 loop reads CASSGNGQANTGELFF. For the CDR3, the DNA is TGTGCCAGCAGCGGTAACGGACAGGCGAACACCGGGGAGCTGTTTTTT.

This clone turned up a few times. CDR3 sequence reads: CASRLGGRGYTF. CDR3 coding DNA: TGTGCCAGCAGACTCGGGGGGCGAGGCTACACCTTC. The V gene is TRBV6-5, the J gene TRBJ1-2; a possible D gene is TRBD1 (6 bases). V shed 6 bases and J shed 8 bases, with 13 bases lying between them. The length of the CDR3 is 12 residues. CDR1 is MNHEY, CDR2 SVGAGI, per germline.

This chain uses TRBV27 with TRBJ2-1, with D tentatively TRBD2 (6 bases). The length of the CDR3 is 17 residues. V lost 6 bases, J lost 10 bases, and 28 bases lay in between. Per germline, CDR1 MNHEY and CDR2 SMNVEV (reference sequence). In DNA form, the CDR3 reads TGTGCCAGCAGACCCCCATGGGACTCGCGGTTCACCGAGGAGCAGTTCTTC. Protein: CASRPPWDSRFTEEQFF.

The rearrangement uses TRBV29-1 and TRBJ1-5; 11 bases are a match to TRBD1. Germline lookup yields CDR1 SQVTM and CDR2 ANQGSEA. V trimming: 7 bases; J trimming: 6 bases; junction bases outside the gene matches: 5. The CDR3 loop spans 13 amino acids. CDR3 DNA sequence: TGCAGCGCCGGGGACAGGGGGGGTCAGCCCCAGCATTTT. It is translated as CSAGDRGGQPQHF.

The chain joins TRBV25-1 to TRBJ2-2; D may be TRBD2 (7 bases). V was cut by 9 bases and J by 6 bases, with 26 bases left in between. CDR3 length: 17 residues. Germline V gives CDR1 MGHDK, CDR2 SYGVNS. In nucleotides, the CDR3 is TGTGCCAGAACGCCTCCGGGGGCTAGGGAGGGGGCCGGGGAGCTGTTTTTT. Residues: CARTPPGAREGAGELFF.

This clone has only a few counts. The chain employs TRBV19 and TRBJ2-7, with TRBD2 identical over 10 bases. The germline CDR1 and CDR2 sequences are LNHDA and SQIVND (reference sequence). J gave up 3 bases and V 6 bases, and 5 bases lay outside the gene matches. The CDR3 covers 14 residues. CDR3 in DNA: TGTGCCAGTAGAGGGACTAGCGTTGGCTACGAGCAGTACTTC. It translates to CASRGTSVGYEQYF.

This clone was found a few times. This chain's CDR3 is CASRRDSHSPLHF. Written as DNA, the CDR3 is TGTGCCAGCAGGAGGGATTCTCATTCACCCCTCCACTTT. The gene calls are TRBV6-4 and TRBJ1-6; no reliable D call. This CDR3 contains 13 residues. Trimming took 6 bases from V and 8 from J, leaving 11 bases between them. CDR1 and CDR2 from the germline V gene are MRHNA and SNTAGT.

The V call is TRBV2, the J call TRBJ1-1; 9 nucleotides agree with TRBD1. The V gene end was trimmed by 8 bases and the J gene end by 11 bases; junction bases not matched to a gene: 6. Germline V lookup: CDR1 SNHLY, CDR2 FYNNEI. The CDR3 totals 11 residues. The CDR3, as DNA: TGTGCCAGCGGACAGGGGATAGGCGCTTTCTTT. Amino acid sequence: CASGQGIGAFF.

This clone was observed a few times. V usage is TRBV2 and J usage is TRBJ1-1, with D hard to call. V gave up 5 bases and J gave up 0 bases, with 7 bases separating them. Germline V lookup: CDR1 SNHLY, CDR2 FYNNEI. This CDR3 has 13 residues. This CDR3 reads CASSFNMNTEAFF. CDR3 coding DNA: TGTGCCAGCAGTTTTAACATGAACACTGAAGCTTTCTTT.

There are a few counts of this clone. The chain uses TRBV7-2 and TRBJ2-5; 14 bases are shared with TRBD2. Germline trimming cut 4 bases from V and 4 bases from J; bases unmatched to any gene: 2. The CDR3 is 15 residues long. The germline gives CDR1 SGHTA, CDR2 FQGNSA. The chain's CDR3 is CASSWGTSGGETQYF. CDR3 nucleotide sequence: TGTGCCAGCAGCTGGGGGACTAGCGGGGGAGAGACCCAGTACTTC.

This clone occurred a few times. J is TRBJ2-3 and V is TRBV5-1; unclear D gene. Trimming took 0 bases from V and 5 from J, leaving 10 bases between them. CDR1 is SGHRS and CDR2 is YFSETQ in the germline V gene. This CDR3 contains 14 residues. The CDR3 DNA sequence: TGCGCCAGCAGCTTGGTGGCAGTTCGAGATACGCAGTATTTT. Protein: CASSLVAVRDTQYF.

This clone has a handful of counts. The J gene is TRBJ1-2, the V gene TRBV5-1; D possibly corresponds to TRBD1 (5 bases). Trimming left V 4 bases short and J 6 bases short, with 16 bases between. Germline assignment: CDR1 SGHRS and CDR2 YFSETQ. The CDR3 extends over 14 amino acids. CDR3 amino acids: CASSDTTGPDGYTF. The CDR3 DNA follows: TGCGCCAGCAGCGACACCACAGGCCCAGATGGCTACACCTTC.

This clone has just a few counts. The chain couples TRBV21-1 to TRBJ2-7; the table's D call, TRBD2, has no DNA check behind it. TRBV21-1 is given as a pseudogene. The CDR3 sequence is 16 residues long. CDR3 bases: TGTGCCAGCAGCAAAGGGACACTAGCGAGCTCCTACGAGCAGTACTTC. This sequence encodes CASSKGTLASSYEQYF.

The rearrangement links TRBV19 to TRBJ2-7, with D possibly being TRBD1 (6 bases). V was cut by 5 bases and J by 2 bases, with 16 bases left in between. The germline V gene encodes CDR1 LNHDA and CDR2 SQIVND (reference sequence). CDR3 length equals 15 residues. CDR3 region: CASSHGTLTTYEQYF. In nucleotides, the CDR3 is TGTGCCAGTAGTCACGGGACACTTACTACCTACGAGCAGTACTTC.

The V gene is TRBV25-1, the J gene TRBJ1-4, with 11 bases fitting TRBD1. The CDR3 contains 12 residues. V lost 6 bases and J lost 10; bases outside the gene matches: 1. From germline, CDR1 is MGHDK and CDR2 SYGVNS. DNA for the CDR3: TGTGCCAGCAGGGGACAGGGGGGAAAACTGTTTTTT. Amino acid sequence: CASRGQGGKLFF.

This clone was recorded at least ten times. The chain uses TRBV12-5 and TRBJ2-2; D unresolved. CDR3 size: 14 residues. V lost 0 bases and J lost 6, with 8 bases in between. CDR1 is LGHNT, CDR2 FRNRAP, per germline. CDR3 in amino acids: CASGLVGFAGELFF. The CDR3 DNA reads TGTGCTAGTGGTTTGGTGGGCTTCGCCGGGGAGCTGTTTTTT. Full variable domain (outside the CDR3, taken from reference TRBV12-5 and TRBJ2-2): DARVTQTPRHKVTEMGQEVTMRCQPILGHNTVFWYRQTMMQGLELLAYFRNRAPLDDSGMPKDRFSAEMPDATLATLKIQPSEPRDSAVYFCASGLVGFAGELFFGEGSRLTVL.

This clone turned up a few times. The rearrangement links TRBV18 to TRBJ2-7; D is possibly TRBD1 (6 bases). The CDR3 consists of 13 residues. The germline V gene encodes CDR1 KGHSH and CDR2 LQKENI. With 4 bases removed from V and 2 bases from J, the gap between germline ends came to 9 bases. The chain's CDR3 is CASSRGQTYEQYF. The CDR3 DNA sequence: TGTGCCAGCTCACGCGGACAGACCTACGAGCAGTACTTC.